Presented here are 32 T cell receptor beta chains from one specimen sequenced in a study of blood T cell repertoires in COVID-19. The data were produced by immunoSEQ multiplex PCR, yet TCRdb's version contains in-frame clones alone and is incomplete. This table holds some 80,000 clones, roughly 90% found once. The sequenced sample consisted of peripheral blood. These receptors were collected from a human donor in a cohort sampled during active COVID-19.

This rearrangement joins TRBV7-7 to TRBJ2-2; TRBD2 matches 7 bases. The germline V gene encodes CDR1 SSHAT and CDR2 FNYEAQ (reference sequence). V gave up 3 bases and J gave up 0 bases; unmatched junction bases: 4. The CDR3 loop spans 16 amino acids. DNA for the CDR3: TGTGCCAGCAGCTTCCGGCTAGCGGCGAACACCGGGGAGCTGTTTTTT. Translating gives CASSFRLAANTGELFF.

J is TRBJ2-7 and V is TRBV11-2; TRBD2 aligns across 12 bases. J gave up 1 base and V 4 bases, and 2 bases lay outside the gene matches. CDR3 length equals 15 residues. Germline CDR1 and CDR2: SGHAT and FQNNGV. The DNA of the CDR3 is TGTGCCAGCAGCTCCGGGACTAGCGGGTCCTACGAGCAGTACTTC. Translated: CASSSGTSGSYEQYF.

The V gene is TRBV10-3, the J gene TRBJ2-7; the match to TRBD1 covers 7 bases. With V trimmed by 9 bases and J by 2 bases, 10 bases remained unmatched. Germline V gene lookup returns CDR1 ENHRY and CDR2 SYGVKD. The CDR3 extends over 14 amino acids. The chain's CDR3 is CAIGDREFAYEQYF. As DNA, the CDR3 is TGTGCCATAGGAGACAGGGAATTTGCCTACGAGCAGTACTTC.

The chain has TRBV5-1 and TRBJ2-6, with 7 bases identical to TRBD1. V gave up 2 bases and J gave up 2 bases; unmatched junction bases: 1. This CDR3 is built from 15 residues. Germline assignment: CDR1 SGHRS and CDR2 YFSETQ. The CDR3 DNA sequence: TGCGCCAGCAGCTTACAGGGGACTGGGGCCAACGTCCTGACTTTC. Amino acids: CASSLQGTGANVLTF.

The chain carries TRBV7-6 and TRBJ1-5, with a possible D match to TRBD1 (6 bases). Trimming shortened V by 4 bases and J by 6 bases, and 13 bases separated the two germline ends. This CDR3 is 14 amino acids long. Germline V gives CDR1 SGHVS, CDR2 FNYEAQ. CDR3 residues: CASSSETGGQPQHF. The CDR3 nucleotides read TGTGCCAGCAGCTCAGAGACAGGAGGTCAGCCCCAGCATTTT.

The chain employs TRBV11-3 and TRBJ1-2; D not certain. From germline, CDR1 is SGHNT and CDR2 YENEEA. Trimming removed 5 bases from V and 6 bases from J, with 10 bases in between. There are 12 residues in the CDR3. CDR3 bases: TGTGCCAGCAGCCAAGGAGCAGATGGCTACACCTTC. Translating it yields CASSQGADGYTF.

The rearrangement joins TRBV9 to TRBJ2-1; possible D gene TRBD1, 5 bases. Germline values: CDR1 SGDLS, CDR2 YYNGEE. The CDR3 runs 15 residues. Trimming removed 3 bases at V and 0 bases at J, with 10 bases between. CDR3 sequence: CASSAHRSSYNEQFF. The CDR3 nucleotides read TGTGCCAGCAGCGCGCACAGGAGCTCCTACAATGAGCAGTTCTTC.

The chain links TRBV7-9 to TRBJ2-1; TRBD1 matches 10 bases. V lost 4 bases to trimming and J lost 10 bases; unmatched junction nucleotides: 7. Germline V gene data show CDR1 as SEHNR and CDR2 as FQNEAQ (reference sequence). The CDR3 runs to 14 residues. The CDR3 sequence: CASSSRDRGYEQFF. CDR3 DNA: TGTGCCAGCAGCTCCCGGGACAGGGGTTACGAGCAGTTCTTC.

The V gene is TRBV19, the J gene TRBJ1-1; 7 bases match TRBD1. V shed 6 bases, J shed 4 bases, and the junction held 5 bases outside the gene matches. Germline loops: CDR1 LNHDA, CDR2 SQIVND (reference sequence). The CDR3 has 13 residues. CDR3 in amino acids: CASSRTGATEAFF. The CDR3 coding sequence is TGTGCCAGTAGCCGAACAGGGGCCACTGAAGCTTTCTTT.

The chain is built from TRBV11-3 and TRBJ2-7, with 7 positions matching TRBD1. This CDR3 spans 14 amino acids. Germline CDR1 is SGHNT and CDR2 is YENEEA. J was trimmed by 3 bases and V by 1 base; bases with no gene match: 3. The CDR3 spells CASSLGHRGYEQYF. The CDR3 bases are TGTGCCAGCAGCTTAGGTCACAGGGGCTACGAGCAGTACTTC.

The rearrangement links TRBV4-2 to TRBJ2-3, with D tentatively TRBD2 (6 bases). The CDR3 is 14 amino acids. The V gene lost 4 bases and the J gene lost 2 bases, with 10 bases spanning the gap. Germline CDR1 is LGHNA and CDR2 is YNFKEQ. The CDR3 DNA is TGTGCCAGCAGCCGCCCGGGGGACACAGATACGCAGTATTTT. It encodes CASSRPGDTDTQYF.

This clone was seen only once. The V call is TRBV24-1, the J call TRBJ2-3; 15 bases map to TRBD2. The CDR3 runs to 18 residues. V lost 0 bases and J lost 6; bases outside the gene matches: 6. CDR1 is KGHDR and CDR2 is SFDVKD in the germline V gene. CDR3 region: CATSDLRGTSGGPDTQYF. The DNA of the CDR3 is TGTGCCACCAGTGATTTGCGAGGGACTAGCGGGGGGCCGGATACGCAGTATTTT.

The chain recombines TRBV7-3 with TRBJ2-1; 10 nucleotides line up with TRBD1. Trimming cost V 6 bases and J 14 bases; bases outside gene matches: 10. The CDR3 covers 13 residues. Germline V gene data show CDR1 as SGHTA and CDR2 as FQGTGA. This CDR3 is CASRENAGTGEFF. Here the CDR3 DNA reads TGTGCCAGCAGAGAAAACGCCGGGACAGGGGAGTTCTTC. Full variable domain (missing parts from reference TRBV7-3 and TRBJ2-1): GAGVSQTPSNKVTEKGKYVELRCDPISGHTALYWYRQSLGQGPEFLIYFQGTGAADDSGLPNDRFFAVRPEGSVSTLKIQRTERGDSAVYLCASRENAGTGEFFGPGTRLTVL.

The V gene is TRBV5-1, the J gene TRBJ1-5, with TRBD1 identical over 8 bases. This CDR3 is built from 15 residues. V shed 4 bases and J 7 bases; nucleotides not matched to a gene: 10. The germline CDR1 and CDR2 sequences are SGHRS and YFSETQ. The CDR3 protein is CASSPGTGRGQPQHF. As DNA, the CDR3 is TGCGCCAGCAGCCCCGGGACAGGACGAGGGCAGCCCCAGCATTTT. Based on the CDR3 plus reference TRBV5-1 and TRBJ1-5, the full variable domain is KAGVTQTPRYLIKTRGQQVTLSCSPISGHRSVSWYQQTPGQGLQFLFEYFSETQRNKGNFPGRFSGRQFSNSRSEMNVSTLELGDSALYLCASSPGTGRGQPQHFGDGTRLSIL.

This rearrangement joins TRBV7-9 to TRBJ1-1; TRBD1 might be the D (6 bases). CDR3 length: 15 amino acids. The V end was cut by 2 bases, the J end by 4 bases, with 14 bases between. Germline lookup yields CDR1 SEHNR and CDR2 FQNEAQ (reference sequence). CDR3 in amino acids: CASSLQGILTTEAFF. The CDR3 bases are TGTGCCAGCAGCTTACAGGGGATCCTGACCACTGAAGCTTTCTTT.

CDR3 nucleotides: TGTGCCAGCAGGGGGACATCCTCCTACGAGCAGTACTTC. Its translation: CASRGTSSYEQYF. V usage is TRBV11-2 and J usage is TRBJ2-7; D possibly corresponds to TRBD1 (6 bases). This CDR3 comprises 13 residues. CDR1 SGHAT and CDR2 FQNNGV come from the germline V gene. V was shortened by 6 bases and J by 0 bases, with 9 bases between the two germline ends.

This clone was seen a few times. V and J are TRBV4-2 and TRBJ1-3; D is possibly TRBD1 (6 bases). V lost 1 base, J lost 5 bases, and 9 bases lay in between. Germline V gene sequence: CDR1 LGHNA, CDR2 YNFKEQ. The CDR3 sequence is 14 residues long. The chain's CDR3 is CASSQGTGRNTIYF. CDR3 DNA sequence: TGTGCCAGCAGCCAAGGAACAGGGAGAAACACCATATATTTT.

This clone was counted once. The gene calls are TRBV7-2 and TRBJ2-3; D unresolved. Germline-derived CDR1 and CDR2 are SGHTA and FQGNSA. The CDR3 runs to 10 residues. Between the trimmed V and J ends, which lost 11 bases and 4 bases, there was a span of 7 bases. Here the CDR3 reads CAVRADTQYF. The CDR3 DNA follows: TGTGCCGTACGGGCAGATACGCAGTATTTT.

The chain employs TRBV25-1 and TRBJ1-4; D perhaps matches TRBD1 (6 bases). The V end was cut by 8 bases, the J end by 8 bases, with 18 bases between. Germline-derived CDR1 and CDR2 are MGHDK and SYGVNS. The CDR3 has 14 amino acids. CDR3 nucleotide sequence: TGTGCCAGCTCGCCCCGGGGGGCGGGGGAAAAACTGTTTTTT. It translates to CASSPRGAGEKLFF.

J is TRBJ2-7 and V is TRBV18; D remains ambiguous. The V and J ends lost 3 bases and 5 bases respectively, with 11 bases between them. CDR3 length: 13 amino acids. From germline, CDR1 is KGHSH and CDR2 LQKENI. The CDR3 reads CASSPLPRDEQYF. The CDR3 DNA reads TGTGCCAGCTCACCGCTACCCCGCGACGAGCAGTACTTC.

The rearrangement links TRBV3-1 (or the pseudogene TRBV3-2) to TRBJ2-3; D call uncertain. Trimming stripped 0 bases from V and 0 bases from J, with 10 bases between. The CDR3 runs to 16 residues. Germline lookup yields CDR1 LGHDT and CDR2 YNNKEL (reference sequence). The CDR3 sequence: CASSQEGVPSTDTQYF. CDR3 sequence (DNA): TGTGCCAGCAGCCAAGAGGGCGTCCCTAGCACAGATACGCAGTATTTT.

This clone occurred once. The chain links TRBV27 to TRBJ1-1; no clear D gene. The CDR3 totals 15 residues. Germline V gives CDR1 MNHEY, CDR2 SMNVEV (reference sequence). Trimming pared 6 bases from V and 4 bases from J, leaving 18 bases between. The CDR3 nucleotides are TGTGCCAGCAGCTCCCTCGGGGAAAGGACCACTGAAGCTTTCTTT. This encodes CASSSLGERTTEAFF.

The chain uses TRBV6-5 and TRBJ2-7; TRBD2 matches at 8 bases. Trimming cost V 5 bases and J 6 bases; bases outside gene matches: 12. The CDR3 has 15 residues. Germline CDR1 reads MNHEY; CDR2 reads SVGAGI. In nucleotides, the CDR3 is TGTGCCAGCAGTCCGGTAGCGGGGACCCTTTCCGAGCAGTACTTC. It yields the protein CASSPVAGTLSEQYF.

This chain joins TRBV4-1 and TRBJ1-4; D remains unclear. Germline CDR1 MGHRA, CDR2 YSYEKL. The CDR3 is made up of 15 amino acids. The V end lost 2 bases, the J end lost 0 bases, and 7 bases lay between the germline ends. The CDR3: CASSQSGATNEKLFF. Written as DNA, the CDR3 is TGCGCCAGCAGCCAATCAGGTGCAACTAATGAAAAACTGTTTTTT.

The V and J genes are TRBV5-6 and TRBJ2-5; D may be TRBD2 (5 bases). The V gene's germline CDR1 is SGHDT and CDR2 YYEEEE. Trimming shortened V by 4 bases and J by 4 bases, and 29 bases separated the two germline ends. The CDR3 covers 19 residues. CDR3 nucleotide sequence: TGTGCCAGCAGCCTGGGCCCGACGCGCAAGCGTGGCGGGCGAGAGACCCAGTACTTC. It translates to CASSLGPTRKRGGRETQYF.

The chain has TRBV5-5 and TRBJ1-1; D not certain. Germline CDR1 and CDR2: SGHKS and YYEKEE (reference sequence). V lost 1 base, J lost 5 bases, and 12 bases lay in between. The CDR3 extends over 14 amino acids. The CDR3 sequence is CASSLWEEGTEAFF. The CDR3 DNA reads as TGTGCCAGCAGCTTGTGGGAGGAAGGAACTGAAGCTTTCTTT.

The CDR3 protein is CASSFFATGETQYF. The CDR3 coding sequence is TGCGCCAGCAGCTTTTTCGCGACAGGAGAGACCCAGTACTTC. The rearrangement links TRBV5-1 to TRBJ2-5; D is perhaps TRBD1 (6 bases). Germline V CDR1 and CDR2: SGHRS, YFSETQ. V lost 2 bases and J lost 4, with 12 bases in between. This CDR3 has 14 amino acids.

The J gene is TRBJ2-3, the V gene TRBV9, with 9 bases matching TRBD1. CDR1 is SGDLS, CDR2 YYNGEE, per germline. The CDR3 consists of 15 residues. Trimming took 4 bases from V and 6 from J; bases not matched to a gene: 9. CDR3 DNA sequence: TGTGCCAGCAGCTCCTCCGGGACAGGGATGGATACGCAGTATTTT. It yields the protein CASSSSGTGMDTQYF.

This clone was seen a few times. The genes are TRBV4-1 and TRBJ2-7; weak D call: TRBD2 (6 bases). This CDR3 contains 17 residues. Germline V gene lookup returns CDR1 MGHRA and CDR2 YSYEKL. Trimming removed 2 bases from V and 5 bases from J, with 22 bases in between. CDR3 nucleotide sequence: TGCGCCAGCAGCCAAACGGTTACGGGGTCGGGAGAGGACGAGCAGTACTTC. Translation: CASSQTVTGSGEDEQYF.

The CDR3 protein is CASSMGLRSEQYF. CDR3 sequence (DNA): TGTGCCAGCAGCATGGGACTTCGTAGCGAGCAGTACTTC. This chain links TRBV7-7 with TRBJ2-7; D possibly corresponds to TRBD2 (6 bases). This CDR3 contains 13 residues. Germline V gene lookup returns CDR1 SSHAT and CDR2 FNYEAQ (reference sequence). The V end was cut by 5 bases, the J end by 6 bases, with 14 bases between.

This chain uses TRBV9 with TRBJ2-7; unclear D gene. The V end was cut by 3 bases, the J end by 7 bases, with 14 bases between. The CDR3 is made up of 13 amino acids. The germline V gene encodes CDR1 SGDLS and CDR2 YYNGEE. CDR3 coding DNA: TGTGCCAGCAGCGATAGGTGGTCGCGGGAGCAGTACTTC. Its translation: CASSDRWSREQYF.

CDR3 in DNA: TGTGCCAGCAGCGTAGACGGACAGAAGGGTACGCAGTATTTT. Translation gives CASSVDGQKGTQYF. This chain uses TRBV9 with TRBJ2-3; tentative D call: TRBD1 (6 bases). The CDR3 is made up of 14 amino acids. Germline V lookup: CDR1 SGDLS, CDR2 YYNGEE. The V end lost 0 bases, the J end lost 8 bases, and 13 bases lay between the germline ends.